This T cell receptor beta chain was identified in a study of cytomegalovirus exposure and HLA in healthy donors. Primers: 60 Vbeta forward and 13 Jbeta reverse. Data came from immunoSEQ multiplex PCR; TCRdb stores just in-frame clones and leaves some out. Recorded for this sample: 55,000 to 85,000 clones. The study, taken as a whole, reports: A classifier reportedly called cytomegalovirus status with high sensitivity and specificity. Specificity of three CMV-associated chains for CMV antigens was verified in vitro.

Points on this clone: Its antigen is not identified.

Germline CDR1 reads MNHNS; CDR2 reads SASEGT. V was trimmed by 7 bases and J by 2 bases, leaving 14 bases between them. The CDR3 has 14 amino acids. Source material: PBMCs. This sequence joins TRBV6-1 and TRBJ1-2; D unresolved. The sequence came from a woman aged 25 to 39 in good health and CMV-seronegative. The chain's CDR3 is CASMNISRNYGYTF. As DNA, the CDR3 is TGTGCCAGCATGAATATCAGCAGGAACTATGGCTACACCTTC.